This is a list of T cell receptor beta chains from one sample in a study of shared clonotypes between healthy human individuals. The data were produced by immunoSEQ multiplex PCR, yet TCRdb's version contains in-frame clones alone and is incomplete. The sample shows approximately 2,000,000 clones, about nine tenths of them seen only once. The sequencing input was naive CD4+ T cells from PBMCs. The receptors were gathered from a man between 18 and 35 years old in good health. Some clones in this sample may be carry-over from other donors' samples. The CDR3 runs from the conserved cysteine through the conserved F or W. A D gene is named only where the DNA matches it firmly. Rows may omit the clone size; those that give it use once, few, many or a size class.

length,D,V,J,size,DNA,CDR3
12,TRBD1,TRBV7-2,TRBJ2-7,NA,TGTGCCAGCAGCAACAGGGGTTACGAGCAGTACTTC,CASSNRGYEQYF
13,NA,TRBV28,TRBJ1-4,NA,TGTGCCAGCAATGGACAGAATAATGAAAAACTGTTTTTT,CASNGQNNEKLFF
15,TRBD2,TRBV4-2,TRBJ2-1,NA,TGTGCCAGCAGCCTCTCTAGCGGGAGGGACAATGAGCAGTTCTTC,CASSLSSGRDNEQFF
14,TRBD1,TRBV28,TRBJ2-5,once,TGTGCCAGCAGTTTTATAGGGGGCCTAGAGACCCAGTACTTC,CASSFIGGLETQYF
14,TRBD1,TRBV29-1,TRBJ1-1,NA,TGCAGCGTTGAACCGGGACAGGTTCACACTGAAGCTTTCTTT,CSVEPGQVHTEAFF
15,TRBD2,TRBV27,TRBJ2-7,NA,TGTGCCAGCAGTTCCCGGACTAGCGGGACCTACGAGCAGTACTTC,CASSSRTSGTYEQYF
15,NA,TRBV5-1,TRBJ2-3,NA,TGCGCCAGCAGCTTGGGTGGGAGAGTGGGAGATACGCAGTATTTT,CASSLGGRVGDTQYF
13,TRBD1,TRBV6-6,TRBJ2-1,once,TGTGCCAGCAGTCGGGACAGCAACAATGAGCAGTTCTTC,CASSRDSNNEQFF
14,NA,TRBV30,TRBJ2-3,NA,TGTGCCTGGAGCGAGGGGGGGGCCCCAGATACGCAGTATTTT,CAWSEGGAPDTQYF
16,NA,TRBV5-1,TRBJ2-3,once,TGCGCCAGCACCAAATTGGGGGCAGCCCTCACAGATACGCAGTATTTT,CASTKLGAALTDTQYF
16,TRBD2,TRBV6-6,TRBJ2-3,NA,TGTGCCAGCACCTTAGGCAGCGGGAGGGACACAGATACGCAGTATTTT,CASTLGSGRDTDTQYF
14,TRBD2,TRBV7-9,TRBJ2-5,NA,TGTGCCAGCAGCTTAGGGACTAGCGTCGGGACCCAGTACTTC,CASSLGTSVGTQYF
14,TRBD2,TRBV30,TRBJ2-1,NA,TGTGCCTGGAGGAGGGCGGGAGGCCTCAATGAGCAGTTCTTC,CAWRRAGGLNEQFF
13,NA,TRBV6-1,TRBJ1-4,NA,TGTGCCAGCAGTGGACAGCCCAATGAAAAACTGTTTTTT,CASSGQPNEKLFF
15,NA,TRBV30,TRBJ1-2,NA,TGTGCCTGGAGTGCCTATACGGGACGGGGCTATGGCTACACCTTC,CAWSAYTGRGYGYTF
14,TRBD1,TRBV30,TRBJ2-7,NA,TGTGCCTGGATCCGCCGGGACAGGGAATACGAGCAGTACTTC,CAWIRRDREYEQYF
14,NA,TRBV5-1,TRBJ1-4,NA,TGCGCCAGCAGCTTCGGGGGGGCTAATGAAAAACTGTTTTTT,CASSFGGANEKLFF
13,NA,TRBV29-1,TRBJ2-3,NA,TGCAGCCCCTCGAGACAGCTCACAGATACGCAGTATTTT,CSPSRQLTDTQYF
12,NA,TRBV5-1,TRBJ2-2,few,TGCGCCAGCAGCATAAACACCGGGGAGCTGTTTTTT,CASSINTGELFF
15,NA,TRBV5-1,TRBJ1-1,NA,TGCGCCAGCAGCTTGTGGACGGGAACAGATACTGAAGCTTTCTTT,CASSLWTGTDTEAFF
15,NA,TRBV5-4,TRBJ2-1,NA,TGTGCCAGCAGGTACGACAGATACTCCTACAATGAGCAGTTCTTC,CASRYDRYSYNEQFF
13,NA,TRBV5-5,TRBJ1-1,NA,TGTGCCAGCAGCGAAAGAGGAGGTACTGAAGCTTTCTTT,CASSERGGTEAFF